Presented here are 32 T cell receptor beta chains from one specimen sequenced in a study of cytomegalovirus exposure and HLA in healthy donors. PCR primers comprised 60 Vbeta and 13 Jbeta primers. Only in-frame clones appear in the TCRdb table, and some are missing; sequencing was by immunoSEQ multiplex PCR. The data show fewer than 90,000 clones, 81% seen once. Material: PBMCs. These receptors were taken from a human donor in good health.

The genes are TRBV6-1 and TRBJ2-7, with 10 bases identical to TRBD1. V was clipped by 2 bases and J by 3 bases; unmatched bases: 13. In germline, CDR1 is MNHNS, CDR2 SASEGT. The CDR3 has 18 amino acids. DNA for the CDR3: TGTGCCAGCAGTGAAAGGGTGGGGTTTGGGACAGGGGTCTACGAGCAGTACTTC. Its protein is CASSERVGFGTGVYEQYF.

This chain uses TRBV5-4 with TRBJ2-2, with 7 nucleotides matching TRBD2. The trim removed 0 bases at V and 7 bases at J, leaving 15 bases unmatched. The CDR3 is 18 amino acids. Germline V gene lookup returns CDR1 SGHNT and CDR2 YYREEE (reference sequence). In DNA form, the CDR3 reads TGTGCCAGCAGCTTGGAGGGGCGGGGTAGCGGGCGAGGCGGGGAGCTGTTTTTT. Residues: CASSLEGRGSGRGGELFF.

CDR3 DNA sequence: TGTGCCAGCAGCTTGACTAGCGGAAGCACAGATACGCAGTATTTT. It encodes CASSLTSGSTDTQYF. This sequence joins TRBV11-3 and TRBJ2-3; 9 nucleotides match TRBD2. The CDR3 consists of 15 residues. The trim removed 3 bases at V and 0 bases at J, leaving 1 base unmatched. Germline-derived CDR1 and CDR2 are SGHNT and YENEEA.

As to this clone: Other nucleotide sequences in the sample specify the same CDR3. CDR3 DNA: TGTGCCAGGGGGGGACAGGCCAGCTACGAGCAGTACTTC. Amino acids: CARGGQASYEQYF. V gene TRBV2 combines with J gene TRBJ2-7, with 8 bases identical to TRBD1. J was trimmed by 3 bases and V by 9 bases; bases with no gene match: 7. The CDR3 totals 13 residues. CDR1 and CDR2 from the germline V gene are SNHLY and FYNNEI.

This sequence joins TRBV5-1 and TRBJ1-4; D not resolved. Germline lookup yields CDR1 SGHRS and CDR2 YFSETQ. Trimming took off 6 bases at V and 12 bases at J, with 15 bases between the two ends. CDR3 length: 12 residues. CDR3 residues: CASKRDERELFF. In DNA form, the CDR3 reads TGCGCCAGCAAGAGGGATGAAAGGGAACTGTTTTTT.

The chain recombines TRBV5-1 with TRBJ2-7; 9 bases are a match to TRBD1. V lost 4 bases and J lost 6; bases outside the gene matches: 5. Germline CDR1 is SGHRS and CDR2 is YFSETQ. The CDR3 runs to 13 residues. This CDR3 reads CASSTGTGFEQYF. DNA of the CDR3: TGCGCCAGCAGCACCGGGACAGGGTTCGAGCAGTACTTC.

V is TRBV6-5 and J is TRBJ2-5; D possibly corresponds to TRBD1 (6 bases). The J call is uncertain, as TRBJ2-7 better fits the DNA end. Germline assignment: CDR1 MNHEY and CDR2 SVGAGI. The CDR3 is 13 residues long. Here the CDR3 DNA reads TGTGCCAGCAGTCTTGACAGGAACTACGAGCAGTACTTC. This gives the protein CASSLDRNYEQYF.

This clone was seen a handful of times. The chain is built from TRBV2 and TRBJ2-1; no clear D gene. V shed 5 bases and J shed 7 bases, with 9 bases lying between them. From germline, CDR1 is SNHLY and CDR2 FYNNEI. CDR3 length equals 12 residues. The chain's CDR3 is CASSSDWNEQFF. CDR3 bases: TGTGCCAGCAGTTCTGACTGGAATGAGCAGTTCTTC.

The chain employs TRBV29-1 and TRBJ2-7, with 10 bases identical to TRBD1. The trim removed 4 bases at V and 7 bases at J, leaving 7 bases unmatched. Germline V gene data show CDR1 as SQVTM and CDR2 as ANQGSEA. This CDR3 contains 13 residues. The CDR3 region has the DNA TGCAGCGTTGGGACAGGGGGTACGGGGGAGCAGTACTTC. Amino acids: CSVGTGGTGEQYF.

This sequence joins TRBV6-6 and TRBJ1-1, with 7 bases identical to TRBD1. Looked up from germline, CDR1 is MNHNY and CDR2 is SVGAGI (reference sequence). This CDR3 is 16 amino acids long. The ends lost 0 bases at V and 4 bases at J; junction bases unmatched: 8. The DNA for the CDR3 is TGTGCCAGCAGTTACTCTCTGAACAGGGGAGGCACTGAAGCTTTCTTT. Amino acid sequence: CASSYSLNRGGTEAFF.

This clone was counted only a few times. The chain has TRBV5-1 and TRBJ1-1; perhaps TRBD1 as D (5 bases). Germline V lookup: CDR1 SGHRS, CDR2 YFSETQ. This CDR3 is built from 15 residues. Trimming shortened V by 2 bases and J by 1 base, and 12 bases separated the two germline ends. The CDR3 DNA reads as TGCGCCAGCAGCTTATACAGGAACGGGAACACTGAAGCTTTCTTT. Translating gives CASSLYRNGNTEAFF.

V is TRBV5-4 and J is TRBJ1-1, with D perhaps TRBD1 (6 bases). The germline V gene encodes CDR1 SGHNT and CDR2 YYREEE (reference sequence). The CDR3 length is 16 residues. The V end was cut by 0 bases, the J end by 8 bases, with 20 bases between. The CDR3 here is CASSLGGGTQEREAFF. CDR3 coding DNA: TGTGCCAGCAGCTTGGGCGGGGGGACACAGGAACGGGAAGCTTTCTTT.

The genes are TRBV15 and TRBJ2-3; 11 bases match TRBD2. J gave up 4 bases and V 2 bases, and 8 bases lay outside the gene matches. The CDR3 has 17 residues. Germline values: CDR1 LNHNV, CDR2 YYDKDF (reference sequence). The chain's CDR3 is CATSRLISGGAADTQYF. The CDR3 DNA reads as TGTGCCACCAGCAGACTGATTAGCGGGGGGGCGGCAGATACGCAGTATTTT. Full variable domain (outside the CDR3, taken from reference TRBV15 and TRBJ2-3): DAMVIQNPRYQVTQFGKPVTLSCSQTLNHNVMYWYQQKSSQAPKLLFHYYDKDFNNEADTPDNFQSRRPNTSFCFLDIRSPGLGDTAMYLCATSRLISGGAADTQYFGPGTRLTVL.

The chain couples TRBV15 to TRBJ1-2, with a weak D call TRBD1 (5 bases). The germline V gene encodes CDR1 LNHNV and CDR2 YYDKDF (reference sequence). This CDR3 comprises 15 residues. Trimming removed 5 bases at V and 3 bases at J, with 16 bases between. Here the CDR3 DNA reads TGTGCCACCAGCGAACGGCAGGGTGTCGACTATGGCTACACCTTC. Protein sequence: CATSERQGVDYGYTF.

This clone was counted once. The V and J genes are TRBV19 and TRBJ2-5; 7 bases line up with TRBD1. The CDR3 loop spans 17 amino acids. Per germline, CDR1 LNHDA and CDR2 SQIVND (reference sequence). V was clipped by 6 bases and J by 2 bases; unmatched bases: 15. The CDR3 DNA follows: TGTGCCAGTAGGCAGCGACAGGGTGGAGACCAACAAGAGACCCAGTACTTC. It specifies CASRQRQGGDQQETQYF.

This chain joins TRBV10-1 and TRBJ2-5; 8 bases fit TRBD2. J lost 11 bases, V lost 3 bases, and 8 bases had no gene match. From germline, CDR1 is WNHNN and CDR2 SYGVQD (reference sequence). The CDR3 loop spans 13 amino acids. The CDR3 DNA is TGCGCCAGCAGTGACGGGGGGGGCCGGGAGCAGTACTTC. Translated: CASSDGGGREQYF.

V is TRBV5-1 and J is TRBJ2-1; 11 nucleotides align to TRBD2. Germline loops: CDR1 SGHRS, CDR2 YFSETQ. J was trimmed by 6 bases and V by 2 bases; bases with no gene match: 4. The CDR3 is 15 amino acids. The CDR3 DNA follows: TGCGCCAGCAGCTTAACGACTAGCGGGGCCAATGAGCAGTTCTTC. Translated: CASSLTTSGANEQFF.

The CDR3: CASSAWTSGGEQYF. The CDR3 DNA is TGTGCCAGCAGCGCCTGGACTAGCGGGGGTGAGCAGTACTTC. The gene calls are TRBV9 and TRBJ2-7; TRBD2 agrees at 13 bases. The CDR3 spans 14 residues. The germline V gene has CDR1 SGDLS and CDR2 YYNGEE. V lost 3 bases to trimming and J lost 7 bases; unmatched junction nucleotides: 4.

CDR3 loop: CASSTGGNNEKLFF. In DNA, the CDR3 is TGTGCCAGTAGTACAGGGGGCAATAATGAAAAACTGTTTTTT. V gene TRBV19 combines with J gene TRBJ1-4, with 8 nucleotides matching TRBD1. V lost 4 bases to trimming and J lost 4 bases; unmatched junction nucleotides: 2. Germline values: CDR1 LNHDA, CDR2 SQIVND (reference sequence). CDR3 size: 14 residues. Variable domain in full (rest from reference TRBV19 and TRBJ1-4): DGGITQSPKYLFRKEGQNVTLSCEQNLNHDAMYWYRQDPGQGLRLIYYSQIVNDFQKGDIAEGYSVSREKKESFPLTVTSAQKNPTAFYLCASSTGGNNEKLFFGSGTQLSVL.

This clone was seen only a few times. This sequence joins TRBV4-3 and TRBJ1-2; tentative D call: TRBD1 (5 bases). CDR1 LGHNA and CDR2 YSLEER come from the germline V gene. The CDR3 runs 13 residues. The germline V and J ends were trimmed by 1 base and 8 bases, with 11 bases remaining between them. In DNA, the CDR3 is TGCGCCAGCAGCCAAGTTGGGGGGAGCGGCTACACCTTC. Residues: CASSQVGGSGYTF.

The CDR3 protein is CSVAGGLYTEAFF. Written as DNA, the CDR3 is TGCAGCGTGGCAGGGGGGCTCTACACTGAAGCTTTCTTT. V and J are TRBV29-1 and TRBJ1-1, with TRBD1 matching 7 bases. The J segment lost 3 bases and the V segment lost 6 bases, leaving 7 bases of the junction unmatched. The CDR3 extends over 13 amino acids. The germline CDR1 and CDR2 sequences are SQVTM and ANQGSEA.

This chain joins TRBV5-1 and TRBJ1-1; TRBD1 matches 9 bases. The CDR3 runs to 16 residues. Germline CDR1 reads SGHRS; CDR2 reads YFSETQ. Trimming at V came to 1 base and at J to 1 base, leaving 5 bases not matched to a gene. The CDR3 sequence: CASSLSPGQGNTEAFF. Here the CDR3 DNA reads TGCGCCAGCAGCTTGTCGCCGGGACAGGGGAACACTGAAGCTTTCTTT.

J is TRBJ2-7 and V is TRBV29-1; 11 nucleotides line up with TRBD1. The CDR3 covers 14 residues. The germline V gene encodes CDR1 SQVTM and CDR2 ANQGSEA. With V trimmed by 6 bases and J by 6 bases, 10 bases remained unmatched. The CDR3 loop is CSVRDRGKTSEQYF. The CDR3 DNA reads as TGCAGCGTGAGGGACAGGGGGAAGACTAGCGAGCAGTACTTC.

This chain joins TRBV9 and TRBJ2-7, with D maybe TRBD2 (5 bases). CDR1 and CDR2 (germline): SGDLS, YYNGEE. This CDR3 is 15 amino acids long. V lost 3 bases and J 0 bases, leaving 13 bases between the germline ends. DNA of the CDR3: TGTGCCAGCAGCGCTCGGGGAGCGAGCTCCTACGAGCAGTACTTC. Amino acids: CASSARGASSYEQYF.

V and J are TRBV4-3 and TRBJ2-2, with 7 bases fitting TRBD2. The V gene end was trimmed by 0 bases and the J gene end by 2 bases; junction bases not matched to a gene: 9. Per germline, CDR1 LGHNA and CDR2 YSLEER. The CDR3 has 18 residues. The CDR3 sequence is CASSQDVLGTTNTGELFF. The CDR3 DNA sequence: TGCGCCAGCAGCCAAGATGTTTTGGGGACTACCAACACCGGGGAGCTGTTTTTT.

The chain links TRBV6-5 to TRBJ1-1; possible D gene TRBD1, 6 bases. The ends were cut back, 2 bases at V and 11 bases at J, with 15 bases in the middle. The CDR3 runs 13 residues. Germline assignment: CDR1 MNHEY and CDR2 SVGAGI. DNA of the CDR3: TGTGCCAGCAGTTACGGACCGGGCCAGGGGGCTTTCTTT. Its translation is CASSYGPGQGAFF.

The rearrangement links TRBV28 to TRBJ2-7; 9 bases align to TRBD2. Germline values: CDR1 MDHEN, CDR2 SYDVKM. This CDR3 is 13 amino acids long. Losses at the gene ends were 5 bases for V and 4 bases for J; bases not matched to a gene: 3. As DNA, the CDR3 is TGTGCCAGCAGTACCGCGGGAGGGTACGAGCAGTACTTC. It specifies CASSTAGGYEQYF.

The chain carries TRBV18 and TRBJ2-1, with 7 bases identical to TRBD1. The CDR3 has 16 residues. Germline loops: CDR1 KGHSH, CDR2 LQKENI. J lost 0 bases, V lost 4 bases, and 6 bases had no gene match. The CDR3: CASSLGGEGSYNEQFF. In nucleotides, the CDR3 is TGTGCCAGCTCACTAGGGGGCGAGGGCTCCTACAATGAGCAGTTCTTC.

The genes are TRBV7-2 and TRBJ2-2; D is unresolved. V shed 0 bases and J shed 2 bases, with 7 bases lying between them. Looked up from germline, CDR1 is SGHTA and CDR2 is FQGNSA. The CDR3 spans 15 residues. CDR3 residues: CASSLARLNTGELFF. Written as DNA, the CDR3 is TGTGCCAGCAGCTTAGCGCGTCTAAACACCGGGGAGCTGTTTTTT. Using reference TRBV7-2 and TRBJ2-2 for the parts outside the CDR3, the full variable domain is GAGVSQSPSNKVTEKGKDVELRCDPISGHTALYWYRQSLGQGLEFLIYFQGNSAPDKSGLPSDRFSAERTGGSVSTLTIQRTQQEDSAVYLCASSLARLNTGELFFGEGSRLTVL.

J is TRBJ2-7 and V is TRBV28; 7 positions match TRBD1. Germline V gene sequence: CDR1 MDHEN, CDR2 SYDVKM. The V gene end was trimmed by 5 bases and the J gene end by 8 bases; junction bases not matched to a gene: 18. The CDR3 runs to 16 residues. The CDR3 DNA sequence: TGTGCCAGCAGTCTCGGGACAGCCCAGCGAAAGCTCCAGCAGTACTTC. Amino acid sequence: CASSLGTAQRKLQQYF.

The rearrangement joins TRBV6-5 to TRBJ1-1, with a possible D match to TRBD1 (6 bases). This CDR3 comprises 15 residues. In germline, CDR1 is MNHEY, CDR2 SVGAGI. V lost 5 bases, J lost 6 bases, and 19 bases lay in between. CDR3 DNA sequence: TGTGCCAGCAGTCTCGGACAGATTACTAACCCTGAAGCTTTCTTT. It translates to CASSLGQITNPEAFF.

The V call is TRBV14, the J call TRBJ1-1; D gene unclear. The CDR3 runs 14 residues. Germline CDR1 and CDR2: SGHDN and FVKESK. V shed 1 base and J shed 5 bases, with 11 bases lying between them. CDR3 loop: CASSQGGGRTEAFF. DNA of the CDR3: TGTGCCAGCAGCCAAGGGGGAGGTCGAACTGAAGCTTTCTTT.